This T cell receptor (beta chain) was identified in a study of glioma-infiltrating T cells after dendritic cell vaccination. Libraries were prepared by immunoSEQ multiplex PCR; TCRdb keeps only in-frame clonotypes and omits some of them. The sample records about 64,000 clones, about 81% being singletons. Judged by abundance, this clone is medium-sized. CDR3 length: 14 residues. The junction had 4 bases not matched to a gene; V was cut back by 4 bases and J by 5 bases. Germline-derived CDR1 and CDR2 are MRHNA and SNTAGT. The V call is TRBV6-4, the J call TRBJ2-1; TRBD2 matches 8 bases. The sequencing used blood, collected before dendritic cell vaccination. The TCR sequence derives from a human donor with glioblastoma. CDR3 in amino acids: CASSVLAGNNEQFF. The CDR3 region has the DNA TGTGCCAGCAGTGTTTTAGCGGGAAACAATGAGCAGTTCTTC.